The 17 T cell receptor beta chains in this list originate from one sample, sequenced in a study of a mutant IDH1 vaccine in newly diagnosed glioma. Specified time point: week 47, end of study. A single vaccine dose contained 300 ug of mutant IDH1 20-mer peptide, and topical imiquimod was used with it. These receptors lack a known antigen. Profiled with immunoSEQ multiplex PCR; TCRdb holds only in-frame clones, not every one. The sample yields fewer than 40,000 clones, 65% to 85% seen once. The source material was PBMCs, sampled from a glioma patient whose treatment included an IDH1 peptide vaccine. Receptors were obtained from a man younger than 45 with glioma.

The J gene is TRBJ1-2, the V gene TRBV5-1; a weak D match, TRBD1 (5 bases). This CDR3 contains 14 residues. V was trimmed by 3 bases and J by 8 bases, leaving 17 bases between them. In germline, CDR1 is SGHRS, CDR2 YFSETQ. CDR3 DNA: TGCGCCAGCAGCTACGGAAAGGGGTGGGAAGGCTACACCTTC. As protein: CASSYGKGWEGYTF.

J is TRBJ2-7 and V is TRBV28; 7 bases are a match to TRBD2. Germline V gene lookup returns CDR1 MDHEN and CDR2 SYDVKM. With V trimmed by 2 bases and J by 6 bases, 19 bases remained unmatched. This CDR3 has 18 amino acids. The CDR3 loop reads CASSLGGSAVRGGGEQYF. The CDR3 DNA is TGTGCCAGCAGTTTAGGGGGGTCGGCGGTCCGCGGCGGGGGCGAGCAGTACTTC.

The CDR3 DNA is TGTGCCAGCAGCTTAGCAGGGGTTGGGGGCACGTACGAGCAGTACTTC. Translated: CASSLAGVGGTYEQYF. The chain joins TRBV11-2 to TRBJ2-7; D perhaps matches TRBD1 (6 bases). The CDR3 length is 16 residues. CDR1 SGHAT and CDR2 FQNNGV come from the germline V gene. Trimming left V 1 base short and J 4 bases short, with 17 bases between. Full variable domain (remainder filled in from reference TRBV11-2 and TRBJ2-7): EAGVAQSPRYKIIEKRQSVAFWCNPISGHATLYWYQQILGQGPKLLIQFQNNGVVDDSQLPKDRFSAERLKGVDSTLKIQPAKLEDSAVYLCASSLAGVGGTYEQYFGPGTRLTVT.

The chain employs TRBV27 and TRBJ2-6, with 10 bases lining up with TRBD1. Germline V gene lookup returns CDR1 MNHEY and CDR2 SMNVEV (reference sequence). The CDR3 spans 15 residues. Unmatched junction bases numbered 4, after V lost 8 bases and J lost 3 bases. CDR3 in amino acids: CASVDRGRGANVLTF. CDR3 nucleotide sequence: TGTGCCAGCGTAGACAGGGGGCGTGGGGCCAACGTCCTGACTTTC.

This rearrangement joins TRBV12-5 to TRBJ2-3; D not certain. The CDR3 extends over 13 amino acids. V was clipped by 2 bases and J by 5 bases, with 8 bases between them. The germline CDR1 and CDR2 sequences are LGHNT and FRNRAP. The CDR3 sequence is CASGLSYGDTQYF. The CDR3 DNA reads as TGTGCTAGTGGTTTGTCCTATGGAGATACGCAGTATTTT.

A single count supports this clone. The chain carries TRBV7-6 and TRBJ2-7, with D possibly called TRBD1 or TRBD2 (5 bases each). The V end lost 0 bases, the J end lost 3 bases, and 12 bases lay between the germline ends. CDR3 length: 15 residues. Germline CDR1 SGHVS, CDR2 FNYEAQ. CDR3 DNA: TGTGCCAGCAGCTTAGCGCCTGGGACGGACTACGAGCAGTACTTC. Residues: CASSLAPGTDYEQYF.

The V and J genes are TRBV6-6 and TRBJ2-3; D gene uncertain. There are 13 residues in the CDR3. CDR1 is MNHNY and CDR2 is SVGAGI in the germline V gene (reference sequence). Trimming left V 7 bases short and J 0 bases short, with 8 bases between. The CDR3 nucleotides are TGTGCCAGCAAAACCCTCAGCACAGATACGCAGTATTTT. Amino acids: CASKTLSTDTQYF.

This rearrangement joins TRBV15 to TRBJ1-1; 8 bases agree with TRBD1. This CDR3 is built from 16 residues. V was clipped by 2 bases and J by 3 bases; unmatched bases: 8. CDR1 is LNHNV and CDR2 is YYDKDF in the germline V gene (reference sequence). The CDR3 sequence: CATSRPRQGLDTEAFF. The CDR3, as DNA: TGTGCCACCAGCAGACCGAGACAGGGGTTGGACACTGAAGCTTTCTTT.

The chain is built from TRBV2 and TRBJ2-5, with no clear D. With 2 bases removed from V and 2 bases from J, the gap between germline ends came to 6 bases. The CDR3 spans 13 residues. Germline V gene sequence: CDR1 SNHLY, CDR2 FYNNEI. CDR3 in amino acids: CASSESRQETQYF. CDR3 DNA: TGTGCCAGCAGTGAATCGCGACAAGAGACCCAGTACTTC. The variable domain in full, completed from reference TRBV2 and TRBJ2-5, reads EPEVTQTPSHQVTQMGQEVILRCVPISNHLYFYWYRQILGQKVEFLVSFYNNEISEKSEIFDDQFSVERPDGSNFTLKIRSTKLEDSAMYFCASSESRQETQYFGPGTRLLVL.

V gene TRBV30 combines with J gene TRBJ1-1; D possibly corresponds to TRBD1 (5 bases). CDR1 and CDR2 from the germline V gene are GTSNPN and SVGIG (reference sequence). V was cut by 1 base and J by 1 base, with 10 bases left in between. The CDR3 contains 14 residues. The CDR3 DNA reads as TGTGCCTGGAGTGCCGGGGGGGGGAACACTGAAGCTTTCTTT. Translating gives CAWSAGGGNTEAFF.

V usage is TRBV6-5 and J usage is TRBJ1-1; TRBD1 might be the D (5 bases). Germline V gene lookup returns CDR1 MNHEY and CDR2 SVGAGI. Trimming left V 5 bases short and J 3 bases short, with 13 bases between. This CDR3 spans 14 amino acids. The CDR3 DNA sequence: TGTGCCAGCAGTACTCCGGGACCCCACACTGAAGCTTTCTTT. This gives the protein CASSTPGPHTEAFF.

J is TRBJ2-7 and V is TRBV11-2, with D hard to call. CDR3 length: 14 amino acids. Per the germline V gene, CDR1 is SGHAT and CDR2 is FQNNGV. Between the trimmed V and J ends, which lost 5 bases and 1 base, there was a span of 12 bases. The DNA of the CDR3 is TGTGCCAGCAGCCAAGACTTCCTTTCCTACGAGCAGTACTTC. Encoded protein: CASSQDFLSYEQYF.

The genes are TRBV30 and TRBJ1-1, with TRBD1 as a possible D gene (6 bases). The V and J ends lost 5 bases and 5 bases respectively, with 9 bases between them. The CDR3 is 11 amino acids. Germline V gene data show CDR1 as GTSNPN and CDR2 as SVGIG (reference sequence). CDR3: CAWFGQTEAFF. As DNA, the CDR3 is TGTGCCTGGTTTGGACAGACTGAAGCTTTCTTT. The full variable domain, rest sourced from reference TRBV30 and TRBJ1-1, is SQTIHQWPATLVQPVGSPLSLECTVEGTSNPNLYWYRQAAGRGLQLLFYSVGIGQISSEVPQNLSASRPQDRQFILSSKKLLLSDSGFYLCAWFGQTEAFFGQGTRLTVV.

The chain is built from TRBV15 and TRBJ1-1, with D perhaps matching TRBD1 (5 bases). Trimming left V 5 bases short and J 0 bases short, with 13 bases between. The CDR3 spans 15 residues. The V gene's germline CDR1 is LNHNV and CDR2 YYDKDF (reference sequence). Here the CDR3 DNA reads TGTGCCACCAGCCCCGGGGGGGGTATGAACACTGAAGCTTTCTTT. Translation: CATSPGGGMNTEAFF.

V gene TRBV30 combines with J gene TRBJ1-1; no reliable D call. Per germline, CDR1 GTSNPN and CDR2 SVGIG (reference sequence). The CDR3 is made up of 11 amino acids. V was clipped by 5 bases and J by 4 bases, with 8 bases between them. The CDR3 coding sequence is TGTGCCTGGGTGGTGGGCACTGAAGCTTTCTTT. Translated, it gives CAWVVGTEAFF. The variable domain in full, completed from reference TRBV30 and TRBJ1-1, reads SQTIHQWPATLVQPVGSPLSLECTVEGTSNPNLYWYRQAAGRGLQLLFYSVGIGQISSEVPQNLSASRPQDRQFILSSKKLLLSDSGFYLCAWVVGTEAFFGQGTRLTVV.

The chain uses TRBV5-3 and TRBJ2-7, with D tentatively TRBD1 (5 bases). TRBV5-3 is placed among ORFs of uncertain function. Between the trimmed V and J ends, which lost 0 bases and 7 bases, there was a span of 14 bases. The CDR3 covers 14 residues. This chain's CDR3 is CARSLDQGGREQYF. CDR3 nucleotide sequence: TGTGCCAGAAGCTTGGACCAGGGCGGCCGGGAGCAGTACTTC.

This clone was picked up one time. The chain recombines TRBV27 with TRBJ2-7, with 7 nucleotides matching TRBD2. Germline lookup yields CDR1 MNHEY and CDR2 SMNVEV (reference sequence). V trimming: 2 bases; J trimming: 6 bases; junction bases outside the gene matches: 7. This CDR3 has 14 residues. CDR3 DNA sequence: TGTGCCAGCAGTTTAAGGGGAGGGAGGAGCGAGCAGTACTTC. Amino acids: CASSLRGGRSEQYF.